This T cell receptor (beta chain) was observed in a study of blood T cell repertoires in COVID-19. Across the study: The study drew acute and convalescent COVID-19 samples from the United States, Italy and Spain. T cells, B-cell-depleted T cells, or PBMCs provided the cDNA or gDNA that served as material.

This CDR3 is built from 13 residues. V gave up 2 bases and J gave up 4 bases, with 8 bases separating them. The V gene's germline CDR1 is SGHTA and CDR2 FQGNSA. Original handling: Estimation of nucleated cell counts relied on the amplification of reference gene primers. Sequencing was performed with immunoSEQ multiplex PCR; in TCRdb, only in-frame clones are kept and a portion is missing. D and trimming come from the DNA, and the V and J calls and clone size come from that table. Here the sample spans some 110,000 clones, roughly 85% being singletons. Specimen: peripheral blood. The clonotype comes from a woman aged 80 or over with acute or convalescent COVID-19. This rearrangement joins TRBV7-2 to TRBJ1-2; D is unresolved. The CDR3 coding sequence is TGTGCCAGCAGCTTACTCAGCGCCTATGGCTACACCTTC. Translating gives CASSLLSAYGYTF.